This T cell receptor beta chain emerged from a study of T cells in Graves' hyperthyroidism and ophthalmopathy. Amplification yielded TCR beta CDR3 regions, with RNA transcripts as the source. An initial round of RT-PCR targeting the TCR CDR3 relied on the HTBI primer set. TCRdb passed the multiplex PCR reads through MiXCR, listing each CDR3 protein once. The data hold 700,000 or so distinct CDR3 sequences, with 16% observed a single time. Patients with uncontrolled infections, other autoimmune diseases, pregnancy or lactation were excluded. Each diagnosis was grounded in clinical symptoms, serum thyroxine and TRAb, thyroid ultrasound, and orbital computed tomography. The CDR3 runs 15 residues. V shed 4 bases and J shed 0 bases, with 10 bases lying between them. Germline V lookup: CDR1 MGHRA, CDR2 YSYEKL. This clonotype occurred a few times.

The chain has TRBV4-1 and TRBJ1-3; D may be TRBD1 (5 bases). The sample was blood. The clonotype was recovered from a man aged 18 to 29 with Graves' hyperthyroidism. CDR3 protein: CASSLPGGSGNTIYF. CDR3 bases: TGCGCCAGCAGCCTACCGGGGGGCTCTGGAAACACCATATATTTT.